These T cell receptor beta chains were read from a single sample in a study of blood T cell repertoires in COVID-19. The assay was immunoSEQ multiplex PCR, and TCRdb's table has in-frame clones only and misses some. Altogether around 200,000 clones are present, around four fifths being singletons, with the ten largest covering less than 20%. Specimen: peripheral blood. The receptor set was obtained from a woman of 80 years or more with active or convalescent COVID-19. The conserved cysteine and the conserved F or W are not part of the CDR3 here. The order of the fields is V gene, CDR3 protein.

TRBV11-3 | ASSLESSGGAGEQF
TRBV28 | ASSPGLAGGLSTSDTQY
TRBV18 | ASSPGVFEQY
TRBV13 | ASSERTDNSPLH
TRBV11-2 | ASSSPRGGLERSNEQF
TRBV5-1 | ASSLSTSGTLYEQY
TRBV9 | ASSGGGSAQAF
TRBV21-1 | ASSVPGTSGTDTQY
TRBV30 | AGRLAGFFYEQY
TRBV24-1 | ATSDTGQSYGYT
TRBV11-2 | ASSHDGGGAREQY
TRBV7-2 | ASSLRGGFGNTIY
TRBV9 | ASSVLGYGYT
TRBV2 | ARGGSPNYGYT
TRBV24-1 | ATSDQALQGGVNSPLH
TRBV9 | ASSVVAGGKGILSTDTQY
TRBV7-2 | ASSFRTSGLLTDTQY
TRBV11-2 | ASSEGAHANEKLF
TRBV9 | ASSPRLERYSGNTIY
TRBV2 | ASRGTEFNQPQH
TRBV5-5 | ASSSDSLYGYT